A single sample is the source of the 30 T cell receptor beta chains below, sequenced in a study of PD-1 blockade in classical Hodgkin lymphoma. The assay was immunoSEQ multiplex PCR, and TCRdb's table has in-frame clones only and misses some. The sample lists tens of thousands of clones, roughly 91% occurring once. All the patients suffered relapse after autologous stem cell transplantation, and brentuximab vedotin exposure differed. The material sequenced was peripheral blood mononuclear cells (PBMCs), taken before the second cycle of nivolumab. The receptors derive from a human donor with classical Hodgkin lymphoma.

The rearrangement links TRBV10-3 to TRBJ1-5; D is uncertain. V was trimmed by 2 bases and J by 5 bases, leaving 13 bases between them. Per germline, CDR1 ENHRY and CDR2 SYGVKD. This CDR3 has 15 residues. The CDR3 spells CAISELLTLDQPQHF. CDR3 in DNA: TGTGCCATCAGTGAGCTTCTGACACTCGATCAGCCCCAGCATTTT.

The chain recombines TRBV19 with TRBJ2-1; D is possibly TRBD2 (6 bases). Trimming removed 6 bases from V and 3 bases from J, with 15 bases in between. Germline lookup yields CDR1 LNHDA and CDR2 SQIVND (reference sequence). The CDR3 has 15 amino acids. The CDR3 sequence: CASSPDTGLYNEQFF. The CDR3 nucleotides read TGTGCCAGTAGCCCGGACACGGGACTCTACAATGAGCAGTTCTTC.

The V call is TRBV28, the J call TRBJ2-7; 7 nucleotides align to TRBD1. Germline CDR1 MDHEN, CDR2 SYDVKM. The CDR3 contains 16 residues. J gave up 2 bases and V 6 bases, and 13 bases lay outside the gene matches. CDR3 nucleotide sequence: TGTGCCAGCAGGACTCCGGGACAGCTGTTACCCTACGAGCAGTACTTC. Its translation: CASRTPGQLLPYEQYF.

The chain uses TRBV4-1 and TRBJ2-7, with 8 bases identical to TRBD1. The trim removed 2 bases at V and 2 bases at J, leaving 2 bases unmatched. This CDR3 comprises 14 residues. CDR1 and CDR2 from the germline V gene are MGHRA and YSYEKL. The CDR3 region is CASSQSQGAYEQYF. The CDR3 region has the DNA TGCGCCAGCAGCCAATCACAGGGGGCCTACGAGCAGTACTTC.

CDR3 coding DNA: TGTGCCAGCAGCTTGGGAATTATGTCAGGGGGCGCCTACAATGAGCAGTTCTTC. Protein product: CASSLGIMSGGAYNEQFF. The rearrangement links TRBV5-5 to TRBJ2-1; 8 bases agree with TRBD1. The V and J ends lost 0 bases and 2 bases, in that order; junction bases with no gene match: 10. The CDR3 is made up of 18 amino acids. Germline V CDR1 and CDR2: SGHKS, YYEKEE (reference sequence).

The CDR3 loop is CASSIVFSYEQYF. For the CDR3, the DNA is TGTGCCAGTAGTATAGTGTTCTCCTACGAGCAGTACTTC. The rearrangement joins TRBV19 to TRBJ2-7; D remains ambiguous. Looked up from germline, CDR1 is LNHDA and CDR2 is SQIVND (reference sequence). The V and J ends lost 1 base and 0 bases respectively, with 4 bases between them. The CDR3 totals 13 residues.

V usage is TRBV5-1 and J usage is TRBJ2-3, with D perhaps TRBD1 (6 bases). The CDR3 covers 14 residues. Germline loops: CDR1 SGHRS, CDR2 YFSETQ. V lost 5 bases to trimming and J lost 4 bases, with 14 bases between them. The CDR3 here is CASRFTGTADTQYF. CDR3 in DNA: TGCGCCAGCAGGTTTACAGGGACGGCAGATACGCAGTATTTT.

This sequence joins TRBV28 and TRBJ1-2; 8 nucleotides line up with TRBD1. Germline CDR1 reads MDHEN; CDR2 reads SYDVKM. There are 14 residues in the CDR3. With 5 bases clipped from V and 8 bases from J, the junction kept 10 bases outside the gene matches. For the CDR3, the DNA is TGTGCCAGCAGTAACCTCGCTTCAGGGGGCGGCTACACCTTC. It translates to CASSNLASGGGYTF.

The CDR3: CASRKGVENEKLFF. In DNA form, the CDR3 reads TGTGCCAGCAGGAAAGGGGTGGAAAATGAAAAACTGTTTTTT. This chain connects TRBV6-5 to TRBJ1-4; tentative D call: TRBD1 (5 bases). Germline V lookup: CDR1 MNHEY, CDR2 SVGAGI. This CDR3 spans 14 amino acids. V was pared by 6 bases and J by 5 bases, with 13 bases between.

The V and J genes are TRBV5-1 and TRBJ1-1; the match to TRBD1 covers 8 bases. The CDR3 consists of 15 residues. Germline-derived CDR1 and CDR2 are SGHRS and YFSETQ. V gave up 4 bases and J gave up 1 base; unmatched junction bases: 6. The CDR3 reads CASSNQGAPNTEAFF. In nucleotides, the CDR3 is TGCGCCAGCAGCAACCAGGGGGCGCCGAACACTGAAGCTTTCTTT.

The CDR3 sequence: CASKSSGRYEQYF. The CDR3 DNA sequence: TGTGCCAGCAAGTCTAGCGGTCGGTACGAGCAGTACTTC. The chain links TRBV27 to TRBJ2-7, with 7 bases identical to TRBD2. V trimming: 7 bases; J trimming: 4 bases; junction bases outside the gene matches: 7. There are 13 residues in the CDR3. Germline loops: CDR1 MNHEY, CDR2 SMNVEV (reference sequence).

This chain links TRBV28 with TRBJ2-7; possibly TRBD1 or TRBD2 for D (5 bases each). This CDR3 has 14 residues. With 6 bases removed from V and 2 bases from J, the gap between germline ends came to 14 bases. Germline V lookup: CDR1 MDHEN, CDR2 SYDVKM. CDR3 residues: CASSKGRLTYEQYF. The CDR3 nucleotides read TGTGCCAGCAGCAAGGGACGGCTGACCTACGAGCAGTACTTC. The whole variable domain, remainder taken from reference TRBV28 and TRBJ2-7, is DVKVTQSSRYLVKRTGEKVFLECVQDMDHENMFWYRQDPGLGLRLIYFSYDVKMKEKGDIPEGYSVSREKKERFSLILESASTNQTSMYLCASSKGRLTYEQYFGPGTRLTVT.

The chain recombines TRBV5-4 with TRBJ1-5, with D maybe TRBD1 (6 bases). The CDR3 sequence is 18 residues long. Germline CDR1 SGHNT, CDR2 YYREEE (reference sequence). Trimming stripped 1 base from V and 4 bases from J, with 21 bases between. For the CDR3, the DNA is TGTGCCAGCAGCTTGTGGGCTCCCGGGGGGCAGGGTAATCAGCCCCAGCATTTT. This codes for CASSLWAPGGQGNQPQHF.

This clone was seen a single time. This chain connects TRBV28 to TRBJ1-5; possible D gene TRBD1, 5 bases. The CDR3 has 13 residues. V lost 7 bases and J lost 7, with 14 bases in between. Germline values: CDR1 MDHEN, CDR2 SYDVKM. The CDR3 region has the DNA TGTGCCAGCACTATAATAGGGGTCCAGCCCCAGCATTTT. Translation: CASTIIGVQPQHF.

The V gene is TRBV6-5, the J gene TRBJ2-7; D might be TRBD1 or TRBD2, each matching 5 bases. The CDR3 contains 15 residues. Germline CDR1 is MNHEY and CDR2 is SVGAGI. The V end was cut by 5 bases, the J end by 2 bases, with 16 bases between. The CDR3 nucleotides are TGTGCCAGCAGTACCCCGGGACGGGCAGCCTACGAGCAGTACTTC. Protein sequence: CASSTPGRAAYEQYF.

This chain links TRBV6-1 with TRBJ2-1, with 9 bases lining up with TRBD1. The V segment lost 2 bases and the J segment 8 bases; nucleotides outside the gene matches: 7. This CDR3 has 15 amino acids. Germline V gene data show CDR1 as MNHNS and CDR2 as SASEGT. The CDR3 DNA reads as TGTGCCAGCAGTGAACCGGACAGGGGAAAGGATGAGCAGTTCTTC. Encoded protein: CASSEPDRGKDEQFF.

V gene TRBV30 combines with J gene TRBJ1-6, with TRBD1 matching 11 bases. Germline V gene data show CDR1 as GTSNPN and CDR2 as SVGIG (reference sequence). The CDR3 loop spans 13 amino acids. Trimming cost V 8 bases and J 14 bases; bases outside gene matches: 11. The CDR3 coding sequence is TGTGCCGGGGGCCGGGACAGGGGGGTTACCCTCCACTTT. Translated, it gives CAGGRDRGVTLHF.

This rearrangement joins TRBV15 to TRBJ1-1; D uncertain. This CDR3 has 14 residues. CDR1 is LNHNV and CDR2 is YYDKDF in the germline V gene (reference sequence). Trimming removed 3 bases from V and 1 base from J, with 9 bases in between. The CDR3 bases are TGTGCCACCAGCAGCCCCACACCGAACACTGAAGCTTTCTTT. Amino acid sequence: CATSSPTPNTEAFF.

This chain joins TRBV9 and TRBJ2-3; TRBD2 matches at 12 bases. Losses at the gene ends were 1 base for V and 0 bases for J; bases not matched to a gene: 6. This CDR3 contains 18 residues. In germline, CDR1 is SGDLS, CDR2 YYNGEE. CDR3 nucleotide sequence: TGTGCCAGCAGCGTAAGGGCTAGCGGGGGGGGTAGCACAGATACGCAGTATTTT. It yields the protein CASSVRASGGGSTDTQYF.

This clone has only one observation. The chain combines TRBV7-9 with TRBJ2-3; D may correspond to TRBD1 or TRBD2 (5 bases each). This CDR3 comprises 15 residues. With 7 bases removed from V and 2 bases from J, the gap between germline ends came to 16 bases. Germline V lookup: CDR1 SEHNR, CDR2 FQNEAQ (reference sequence). The CDR3, as DNA: TGTGCCAGCACCGTGTCCCCAGGGACCACAGATACGCAGTATTTT. This sequence encodes CASTVSPGTTDTQYF.

This clone was found once. The chain employs TRBV7-2 and TRBJ2-5; D may be TRBD2 (6 bases). The germline V gene encodes CDR1 SGHTA and CDR2 FQGNSA. The V end was cut by 5 bases, the J end by 6 bases, with 19 bases between. The CDR3 totals 15 residues. The CDR3, as DNA: TGTGCCAGCAGCCTCGCAGCACTAGGGAGGAAGACCCAGTACTTC. It codes for CASSLAALGRKTQYF. Full variable domain (outside the CDR3, taken from reference TRBV7-2 and TRBJ2-5): GAGVSQSPSNKVTEKGKDVELRCDPISGHTALYWYRQSLGQGLEFLIYFQGNSAPDKSGLPSDRFSAERTGGSVSTLTIQRTQQEDSAVYLCASSLAALGRKTQYFGPGTRLLVL.

The rearrangement joins TRBV4-1 to TRBJ2-1; 7 nucleotides align to TRBD2. After removal of 3 bases from V and 3 bases from J, the junction contained 11 bases not matched to a gene. CDR1 and CDR2 from the germline V gene are MGHRA and YSYEKL. The CDR3 has 17 residues. The CDR3 loop is CASSHHIRTGGYNEQFF. The CDR3 region has the DNA TGCGCCAGCAGCCACCATATCCGGACGGGGGGCTACAATGAGCAGTTCTTC.

This clone was recorded once. The chain employs TRBV5-1 and TRBJ1-1; no definite D call. V was pared by 0 bases and J by 0 bases, with 9 bases between. The CDR3 runs 15 residues. Germline CDR1 SGHRS, CDR2 YFSETQ. In DNA, the CDR3 is TGCGCCAGCAGCTTGGTTGGTGATCTGAACACTGAAGCTTTCTTT. Translated: CASSLVGDLNTEAFF.

The chain uses TRBV13 and TRBJ1-6; D might be TRBD1 (6 bases). The V end was cut by 4 bases, the J end by 9 bases, with 16 bases between. Per the germline V gene, CDR1 is PRHDT and CDR2 is FYEKMQ (reference sequence). The CDR3 consists of 15 residues. The CDR3 region has the DNA TGTGCCAGCAGCTATGGCTCAGGGGCGCCTTCACCCCTCCACTTT. Translating it yields CASSYGSGAPSPLHF.

V gene TRBV15 combines with J gene TRBJ2-3; 10 bases agree with TRBD2. V was clipped by 3 bases and J by 2 bases; unmatched bases: 14. CDR3 length: 19 residues. Germline V CDR1 and CDR2: LNHNV, YYDKDF (reference sequence). CDR3 in amino acids: CATSSRAGGETWNTDTQYF. CDR3 in DNA: TGTGCCACCAGCAGCAGAGCGGGGGGGGAAACGTGGAACACAGATACGCAGTATTTT.

Comments on this clone: The sample holds other DNA sequences that translate to the same CDR3. V and J are TRBV29-1 and TRBJ1-5; 7 positions agree with TRBD1. The V gene end was trimmed by 6 bases and the J gene end by 3 bases; junction bases not matched to a gene: 5. The CDR3 covers 13 residues. Germline V gene data show CDR1 as SQVTM and CDR2 as ANQGSEA. The CDR3 spells CSVLDRDNQPQHF. CDR3 DNA sequence: TGCAGCGTCCTAGACAGGGACAATCAGCCCCAGCATTTT.

This clone was recorded once. The chain uses TRBV6-5 and TRBJ1-3, with 9 bases lining up with TRBD1. Germline CDR1 is MNHEY and CDR2 is SVGAGI. The CDR3 is 15 residues long. V shed 4 bases and J 2 bases; nucleotides not matched to a gene: 3. The CDR3 nucleotides read TGTGCCAGCAGTTCCCGGACAGGGGCTGGAAACACCATATATTTT. As protein: CASSSRTGAGNTIYF.

The chain links TRBV5-1 to TRBJ1-1; weak D call: TRBD1 (5 bases). Trimming cost V 5 bases and J 1 base, with 12 bases left between them. The CDR3 covers 14 residues. Per germline, CDR1 SGHRS and CDR2 YFSETQ. CDR3 DNA: TGCGCCAGCAGTGGGGGTAAGGGGAACACTGAAGCTTTCTTT. Encoded protein: CASSGGKGNTEAFF.

The CDR3 DNA is TGCGCCAGCAGCTTGGCCCCAGCAGGGAGTTCCTACGAGCAGTACTTC. Its translation: CASSLAPAGSSYEQYF. This chain uses TRBV5-1 with TRBJ2-7; perhaps D is TRBD1 or TRBD2 (5 bases each). The CDR3 loop spans 16 amino acids. In germline, CDR1 is SGHRS, CDR2 YFSETQ. The V and J ends lost 0 bases and 1 base respectively, with 14 bases between them. The variable domain in full, completed from reference TRBV5-1 and TRBJ2-7, reads KAGVTQTPRYLIKTRGQQVTLSCSPISGHRSVSWYQQTPGQGLQFLFEYFSETQRNKGNFPGRFSGRQFSNSRSEMNVSTLELGDSALYLCASSLAPAGSSYEQYFGPGTRLTVT.

V is TRBV5-1 and J is TRBJ2-1, with 8 nucleotides matching TRBD1. Per the germline V gene, CDR1 is SGHRS and CDR2 is YFSETQ. V shed 3 bases and J 1 base; nucleotides not matched to a gene: 3. CDR3 length: 15 amino acids. This CDR3 reads CASSSTGDSYNEQFF. The CDR3 bases are TGCGCCAGCAGCTCGACAGGGGATTCCTACAATGAGCAGTTCTTC.